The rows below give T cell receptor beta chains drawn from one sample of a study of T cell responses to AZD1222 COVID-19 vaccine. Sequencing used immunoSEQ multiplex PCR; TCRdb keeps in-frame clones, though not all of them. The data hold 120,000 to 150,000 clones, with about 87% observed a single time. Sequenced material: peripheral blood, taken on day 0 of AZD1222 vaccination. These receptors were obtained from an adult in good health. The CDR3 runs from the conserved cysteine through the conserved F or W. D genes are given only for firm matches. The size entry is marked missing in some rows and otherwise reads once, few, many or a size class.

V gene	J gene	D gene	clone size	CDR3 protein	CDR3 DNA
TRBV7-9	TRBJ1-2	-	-	CASSPGYGYTF	TGTGCCAGCAGCCCAGGCTATGGCTACACCTTC
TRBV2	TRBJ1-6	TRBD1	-	CASSPRGTQNSPLHF	TGTGCCAGCAGTCCCAGGGGGACACAGAATTCACCCCTCCACTTT
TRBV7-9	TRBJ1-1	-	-	CASSSTGYTEAFF	TGTGCCAGCAGCTCCACAGGGTATACTGAAGCTTTCTTT
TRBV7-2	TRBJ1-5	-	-	CASSFTGSQPQHF	TGTGCCAGCAGCTTTACAGGGAGTCAGCCCCAGCATTTT
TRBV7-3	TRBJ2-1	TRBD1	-	CASSKPGQGNNEQFF	TGTGCCAGCAGCAAACCGGGACAGGGCAACAATGAGCAGTTCTTC
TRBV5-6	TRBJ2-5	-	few	CASSTGTLGETQYF	TGTGCCAGCAGTACCGGGACTCTCGGAGAGACCCAGTACTTC
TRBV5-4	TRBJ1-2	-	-	CASSLSGTDGYTF	TGTGCCAGCAGCTTGAGTGGGACGGATGGCTACACCTTC
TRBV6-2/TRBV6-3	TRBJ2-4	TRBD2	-	CASSVPAGGLAKNIQYF	TGTGCCAGCAGTGTCCCAGCGGGGGGGTTAGCCAAAAACATTCAGTACTTC
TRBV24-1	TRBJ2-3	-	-	CATSDPKAPGVADTQYF	TGTGCCACCAGTGACCCCAAGGCCCCGGGAGTGGCAGATACGCAGTATTTT
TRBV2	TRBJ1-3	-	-	CASLLIPASGNTIYF	TGTGCCAGCCTCTTGATACCGGCCTCTGGAAACACCATATATTTT
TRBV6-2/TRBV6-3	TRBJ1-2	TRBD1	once	CASSYSTGYGYTF	TGTGCCAGCAGTTACTCGACAGGGTATGGCTACACCTTC
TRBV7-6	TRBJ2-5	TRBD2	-	CASSSNSGGARETQYF	TGTGCCAGCAGCTCAAATAGCGGGGGGGCGCGAGAGACCCAGTACTTC
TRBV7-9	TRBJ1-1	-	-	CATRPLRIMNTEAFF	TGTGCCACCCGGCCCCTGCGGATCATGAACACTGAAGCTTTCTTT
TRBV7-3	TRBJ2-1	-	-	CASSVGGAGARNEQFF	TGTGCCAGCAGCGTGGGTGGCGCGGGGGCCCGAAATGAGCAGTTCTTC
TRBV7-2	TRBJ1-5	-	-	CASSLGTSNQPQHF	TGTGCCAGCAGCTTAGGGACCAGCAATCAGCCCCAGCATTTT
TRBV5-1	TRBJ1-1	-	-	CASRVYENTEAFF	TGCGCCAGCAGGGTTTATGAGAACACTGAAGCTTTCTTT
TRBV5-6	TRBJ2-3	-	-	CASKDGPSTDTQYF	TGTGCCAGCAAAGATGGACCAAGCACAGATACGCAGTATTTT
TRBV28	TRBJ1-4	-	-	CASSLGGGRINEKLFF	TGTGCCAGCAGTTTAGGGGGCGGGCGGATTAATGAAAAACTGTTTTTT
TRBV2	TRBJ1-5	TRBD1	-	CASSARGQNQPQHF	TGTGCCAGCAGTGCCAGGGGGCAGAATCAGCCCCAGCATTTT
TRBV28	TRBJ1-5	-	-	CASIDPGQPQHF	TGTGCCAGCATTGACCCGGGACAGCCCCAGCATTTT
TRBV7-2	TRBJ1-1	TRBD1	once	CASSGQRGRGTEAFF	TGTGCCAGCAGCGGGCAAAGGGGGCGCGGCACTGAAGCTTTCTTT
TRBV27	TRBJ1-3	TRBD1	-	CASSRRTGDMGSGNTIYF	TGTGCCAGCAGTCGGAGGACAGGGGATATGGGCTCTGGAAACACCATATATTTT
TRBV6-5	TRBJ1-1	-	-	CASRDTNMNTEAFF	TGTGCCAGCCGGGACACGAATATGAACACTGAAGCTTTCTTT
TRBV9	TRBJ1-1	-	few	CATNTGQPNTEAFF	TGTGCCACCAATACCGGACAGCCGAACACTGAAGCTTTCTTT
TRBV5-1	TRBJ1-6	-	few	CASSQMTGTENSPLHF	TGCGCCAGCAGCCAAATGACCGGGACGGAAAATTCACCCCTCCACTTT
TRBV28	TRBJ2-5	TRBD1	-	CAAISGQGPRTQYF	TGTGCCGCAATCTCGGGACAGGGTCCCCGGACCCAGTACTTC
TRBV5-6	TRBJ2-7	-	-	CASSLEGMPYEQYF	TGTGCCAGCAGCTTGGAGGGGATGCCCTACGAGCAGTACTTC
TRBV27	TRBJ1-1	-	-	CAIRRGGGTEAFF	TGTGCCATTCGGCGCGGGGGTGGGACTGAAGCTTTCTTT
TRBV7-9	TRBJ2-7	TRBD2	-	CASSFLAGTAYEQYF	TGTGCCAGCAGCTTCTTAGCGGGGACTGCCTACGAGCAGTACTTC
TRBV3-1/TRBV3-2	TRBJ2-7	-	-	CASSQVGTGSYEQYF	TGTGCCAGCAGCCAAGTAGGGACCGGCTCCTACGAGCAGTACTTC
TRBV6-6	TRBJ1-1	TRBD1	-	CASTTTGAVLEAFF	TGTGCCAGCACCACTACAGGGGCCGTCTTGGAGGCTTTCTTT
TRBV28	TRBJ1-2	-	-	CASSFPQGEGYTF	TGTGCCAGCAGTTTCCCGCAGGGCGAGGGCTACACCTTC
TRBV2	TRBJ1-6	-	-	CASSPGARSPLHF	TGTGCCAGCAGCCCAGGGGCTCGTTCACCCCTCCACTTT
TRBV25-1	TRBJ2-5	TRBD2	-	CASARGGPQETQYF	TGTGCCAGTGCACGGGGGGGCCCTCAAGAGACCCAGTACTTC
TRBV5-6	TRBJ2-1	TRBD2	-	CASSKRGLAVTNEQFF	TGTGCCAGCAGCAAACGGGGACTAGCGGTTACTAATGAGCAGTTCTTC
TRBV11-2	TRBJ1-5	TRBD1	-	CASSRTGAGNQPQHF	TGTGCCAGCAGTCGGACAGGGGCGGGGAATCAGCCCCAGCATTTT
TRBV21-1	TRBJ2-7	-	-	CASSSPILQGEGEQYF	TGTGCCAGCAGCTCCCCAATCCTGCAGGGAGAGGGCGAGCAGTACTTC
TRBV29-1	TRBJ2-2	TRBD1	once	CSVRTGNTGELFF	TGCAGCGTTCGGACAGGGAACACCGGGGAGCTGTTTTTT
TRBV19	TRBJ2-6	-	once	CASTPRGSPGANVLTF	TGTGCCAGTACCCCCCGAGGGAGTCCCGGGGCCAACGTCCTGACTTTC
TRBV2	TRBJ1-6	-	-	CASNTGIWNSPLHF	TGTGCCAGCAACACAGGGATATGGAATTCACCCCTCCACTTT
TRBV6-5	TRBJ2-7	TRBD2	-	CASTGTSGAYEQYF	TGTGCCAGCACCGGGACTAGCGGGGCCTACGAGCAGTACTTC
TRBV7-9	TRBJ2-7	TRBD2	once	CASSSPFGPGGYEQYF	TGTGCCAGCAGCTCCCCGTTCGGGCCGGGGGGGTACGAGCAGTACTTC
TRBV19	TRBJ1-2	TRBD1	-	CASSPPRTGPNYGYTF	TGTGCCAGTAGTCCACCCCGGACAGGGCCTAACTATGGCTACACCTTC
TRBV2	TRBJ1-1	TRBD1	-	CASSVTGMGRTEAFF	TGTGCCAGCAGTGTGACAGGGATGGGTCGCACTGAAGCTTTCTTT
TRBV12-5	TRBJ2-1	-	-	CASGLQLYPPNEQFF	TGTGCTAGTGGTTTGCAACTTTATCCCCCTAATGAGCAGTTCTTC
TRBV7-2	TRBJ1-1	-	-	CASSFEITGIGGTFF	TGTGCCAGCAGCTTCGAAATAACAGGGATTGGCGGTACTTTCTTT
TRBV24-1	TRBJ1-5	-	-	CATSDRDNQPQHF	TGTGCCACCAGTGACCGTGACAATCAGCCCCAGCATTTT
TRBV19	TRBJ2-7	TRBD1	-	CASSTRGGWMDNEQYF	TGTGCCAGTAGTACCCGAGGGGGCTGGATGGACAACGAGCAGTACTTC
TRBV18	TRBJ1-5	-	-	CASSPGRSGNQPQHF	TGTGCCAGCTCACCCGGTCGAAGTGGGAATCAGCCCCAGCATTTT
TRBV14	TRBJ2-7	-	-	CASGRAGASYEQYF	TGTGCCAGCGGCCGGGCGGGGGCCTCCTACGAGCAGTACTTC
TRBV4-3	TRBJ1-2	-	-	CASSQDLVNYGYTF	TGCGCCAGCAGCCAAGATTTGGTTAACTATGGCTACACCTTC
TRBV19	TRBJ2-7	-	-	CASSSQGRGYEQYF	TGTGCCAGTAGTTCTCAGGGCCGTGGCTACGAGCAGTACTTC
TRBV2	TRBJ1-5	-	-	CASRRQGSQADQPQHF	TGTGCCAGCAGACGCCAGGGAAGCCAAGCGGATCAGCCCCAGCATTTT
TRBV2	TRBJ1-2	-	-	CASSEQVNYGYTF	TGTGCCAGCAGTGAACAGGTTAACTATGGCTACACCTTC
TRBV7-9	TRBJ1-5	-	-	CASSLDGGLNQPQHF	TGTGCCAGCAGCTTAGACGGCGGGCTCAATCAGCCCCAGCATTTT
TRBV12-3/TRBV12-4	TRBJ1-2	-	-	CASGRDAGYTF	TGTGCCAGCGGCCGGGACGCCGGCTACACCTTC
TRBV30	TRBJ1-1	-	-	CAWSVMANTEAFF	TGTGCCTGGAGTGTCATGGCGAACACTGAAGCTTTCTTT
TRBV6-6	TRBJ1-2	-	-	CASSYPTGSSNYGYTF	TGTGCCAGCAGTTACCCCACAGGGTCTTCTAACTATGGCTACACCTTC
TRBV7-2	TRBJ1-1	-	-	CASSQLLESTEAFF	TGTGCCAGCAGCCAACTCCTAGAGTCTACTGAAGCTTTCTTT
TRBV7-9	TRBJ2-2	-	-	CASSLDGRRTGELFF	TGTGCCAGCAGCTTAGACGGGCGCCGGACCGGGGAGCTGTTTTTT